Sequencing of this TCR beta chain was carried out in a study of T cells in Graves' hyperthyroidism and ophthalmopathy. Per the germline V gene, CDR1 is SGHAT and CDR2 is FQNNGV. This CDR3 comprises 14 residues. Using RNA transcripts as the source, TCR beta CDR3 regions were amplified. An initial round of RT-PCR targeting the TCR CDR3 relied on the HTBI primer set. Each CDR3 protein gets one entry after TCRdb re-called the multiplex PCR reads with MiXCR. The sample has 600,000 to 650,000 distinct CDR3 sequences; about 17% are singletons. As regards this clonotype: Relative to the germline gene, one junction end is altered; a read error may explain this.

This TCR was recovered from a woman younger than 45 with Graves' hyperthyroidism. J is TRBJ2-2 and V is TRBV11-2; no definite D call. Sequenced: blood. The CDR3 sequence: CASRQLYKSGELFF. The CDR3 nucleotides are TGCGCCAGCAGGCAACTTTACAAGTCCGGGGAGCTGTTTTTT.